In this sample, the clone carrying this T cell receptor beta chain turned up a few times. Compared with germline, one end of the junction differs, possibly owing to a read error. The sample comes from a study of blood T cell repertoires in COVID-19. In the study overall: Specimens from acute and convalescent COVID-19 originated in the United States, Italy and Spain. PBMCs, B-cell-depleted T cells, or T cells were the source of the cDNA or gDNA that made up the material.

Original analysis: Reference gene primer amplification gave estimated nucleated cell counts. Here immunoSEQ multiplex PCR was the method, and the copy in TCRdb shows in-frame clones only, minus some. V and J calls and clone size follow that table, whereas D and trimming were derived from the DNA. The data contain about 180,000 clones, 86% of them singletons. The CDR3 totals 17 residues. The V gene's germline CDR1 is SGHRS and CDR2 YFSETQ. The TCR sequence derives from a woman aged 25 to 45 with active or convalescent COVID-19. The sequenced sample consisted of peripheral blood. V and J are TRBV5-1 and TRBJ2-7; 9 nucleotides align to TRBD1. The CDR3 reads CASRLEIGTGITYEQYF. The CDR3 region has the DNA TGCGCCAGCAGATTGGAGATCGGGACAGGGATTACCTACGAGCAGTACTTC.